This T cell receptor (beta chain) was obtained from a study of T cell responses to AZD1222 COVID-19 vaccine. For the study at large: Some second doses came at about 4 weeks and others at about 12 weeks; these were pooled. Findings and caveats of the study: AZD1222 recipients seropositive at baseline numbered only 6 or 7. Elevations in Spike-specific TCR breadth and depth followed administration of two AZD1222 doses.

Repertoires were generated with immunoSEQ multiplex PCR, while TCRdb's copy carries only in-frame clones and drops some. This table has about 120,000 clones, 85% to 90% appearing once. As for this clone: The antigen is unknown.

V shed 0 bases and J 3 bases; nucleotides not matched to a gene: 9. The CDR3 runs 16 residues. Germline V gene lookup returns CDR1 SGHRS and CDR2 YFSETQ. The chain is built from TRBV5-1 and TRBJ2-7, with 7 bases lining up with TRBD2. The source is an adult in good health. The sequencing here drew on peripheral blood, taken on day 0 of AZD1222 vaccination. The CDR3: CASSLGGGSFVYEQYF. The CDR3 DNA reads TGCGCCAGCAGCTTGGGGGGCGGGAGCTTTGTCTACGAGCAGTACTTC.